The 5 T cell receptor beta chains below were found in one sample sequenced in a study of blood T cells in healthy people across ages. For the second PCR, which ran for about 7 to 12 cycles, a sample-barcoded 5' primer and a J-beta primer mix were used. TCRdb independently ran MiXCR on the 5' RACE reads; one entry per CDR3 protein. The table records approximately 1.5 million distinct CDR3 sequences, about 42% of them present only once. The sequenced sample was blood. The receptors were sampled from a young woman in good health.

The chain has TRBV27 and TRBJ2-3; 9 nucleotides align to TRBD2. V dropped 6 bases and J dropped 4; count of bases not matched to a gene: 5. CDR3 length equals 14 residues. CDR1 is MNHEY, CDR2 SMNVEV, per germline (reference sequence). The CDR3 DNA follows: TGTGCCAGCAGGGGGGTAGCGGGAGCAGATACGCAGTATTTT. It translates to CASRGVAGADTQYF.

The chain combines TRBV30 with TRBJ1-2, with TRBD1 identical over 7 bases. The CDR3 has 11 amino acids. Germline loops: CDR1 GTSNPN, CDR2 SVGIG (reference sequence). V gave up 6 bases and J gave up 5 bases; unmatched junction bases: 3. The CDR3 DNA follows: TGTGCCTGTACGGGACAGTATGGCTACACCTTC. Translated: CACTGQYGYTF.

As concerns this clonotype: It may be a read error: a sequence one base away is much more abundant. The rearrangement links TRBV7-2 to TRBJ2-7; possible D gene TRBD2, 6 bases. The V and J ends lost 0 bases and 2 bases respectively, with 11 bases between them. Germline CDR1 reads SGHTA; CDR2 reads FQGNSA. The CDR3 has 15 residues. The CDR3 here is CASSLAASEAYEQYF. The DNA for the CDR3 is TGTGCCAGCAGCTTAGCGGCTAGCGAGGCCTACGAGCAGTACTTC.

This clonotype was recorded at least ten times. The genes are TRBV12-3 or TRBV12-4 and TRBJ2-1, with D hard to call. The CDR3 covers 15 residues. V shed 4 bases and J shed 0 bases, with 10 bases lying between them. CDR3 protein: CASSSRLSSYNEQFF. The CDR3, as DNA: TGTGCCAGCAGTTCCAGGCTGAGCTCCTACAATGAGCAGTTCTTC.

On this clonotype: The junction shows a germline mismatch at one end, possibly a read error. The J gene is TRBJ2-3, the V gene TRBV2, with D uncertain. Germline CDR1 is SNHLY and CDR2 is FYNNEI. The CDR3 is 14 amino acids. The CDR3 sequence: CASGELRLPDTQYF. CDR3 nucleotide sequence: TGTGCCAGCGGTGAATTAAGACTCCCAGATACGCAGTATTTT.